This note documents a single TCR beta chain sequence. Its target is unknown. Trimming took off 1 base at V and 0 bases at J, with 9 bases between the two ends. The CDR3 is 15 amino acids. The germline CDR1 and CDR2 sequences are SGHVS and FQNEAQ. This sample is part of a study of cytomegalovirus exposure and HLA in healthy donors. Notes on the study in general: Common viral pathogens were later found to be apparently linked to several of the most significant clusters.

The PCR contained 60 Vbeta and 13 Jbeta primers. This table comes from immunoSEQ multiplex PCR, and its TCRdb copy is limited to in-frame clones, with some not included. Of over 150,000 clones in the sample, roughly nine tenths were seen once. Sequenced input: PBMCs. The clonotype originates from a woman under 40 in good health and CMV-seronegative. The J gene is TRBJ1-1, the V gene TRBV7-8; D is perhaps TRBD1 (5 bases). The CDR3 nucleotides are TGTGCCAGCAGCTTAGTGGAAGGGGTGAACACTGAAGCTTTCTTT. Protein product: CASSLVEGVNTEAFF.